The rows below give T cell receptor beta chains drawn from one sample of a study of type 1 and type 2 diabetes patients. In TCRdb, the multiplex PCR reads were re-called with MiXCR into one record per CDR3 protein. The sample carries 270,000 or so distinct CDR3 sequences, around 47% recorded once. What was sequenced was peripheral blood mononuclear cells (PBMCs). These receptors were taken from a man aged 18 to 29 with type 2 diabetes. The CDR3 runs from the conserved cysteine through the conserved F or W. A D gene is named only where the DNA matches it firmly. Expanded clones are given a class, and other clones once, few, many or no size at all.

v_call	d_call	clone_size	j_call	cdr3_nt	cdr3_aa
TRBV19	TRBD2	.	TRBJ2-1	TGTGCCAGTAGTATCTTCGGGACGGGAGGACTACGTGGGGACAATGAGCAGTTCTTC	CASSIFGTGGLRGDNEQFF
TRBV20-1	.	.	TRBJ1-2	TGCAGTGCTAGAGACAGGGGCGCCGCCTCCTATGGCTACACCTTC	CSARDRGAASYGYTF
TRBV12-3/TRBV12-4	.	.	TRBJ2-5	TGTGCCAGCGGCACAGGGCCGAAAGAGACCCAGTACTTC	CASGTGPKETQYF
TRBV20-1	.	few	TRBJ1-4	TGCAGTGCTAGAGAAAGTGGGTCTCGGGAAAAACTGTTTTTT	CSARESGSREKLFF
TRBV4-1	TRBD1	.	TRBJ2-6	TGCGCCAGCAGCCAAAGGACAGGGAATCCACCTGGGGCCAACGTCCTGACTTTC	CASSQRTGNPPGANVLTF
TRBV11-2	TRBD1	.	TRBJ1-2	TGTGCCAGCAGCACAACAGGGGGCGCCGGCTACACCTTC	CASSTTGGAGYTF
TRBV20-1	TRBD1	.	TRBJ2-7	TGCAGTGCTAGAGCTGGGACAGGGTACGGCGAGCAGTACTTC	CSARAGTGYGEQYF
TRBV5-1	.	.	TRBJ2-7	TGCGCCAGCAGCCCCACTCCCTCTTTGCTCTCCTACGAGCAGTACTTC	CASSPTPSLLSYEQYF
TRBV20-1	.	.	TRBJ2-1	TGCAGTGCTAGGAGGTCAGTTCTCAACTCCTACAATGAGCAGTTCTTC	CSARRSVLNSYNEQFF
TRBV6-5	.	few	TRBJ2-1	TGTGCCAGCAGTTACAAGACTGAGCAGTTCTTC	CASSYKTEQFF
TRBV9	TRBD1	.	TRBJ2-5	TGTGCCAGCAGCGAATCCGGGACAGTAAAAGAGACCCAGTACTTC	CASSESGTVKETQYF
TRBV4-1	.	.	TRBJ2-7	TGCGCCAGCAGCCAAGAAGGGGTGGACGGTATCTACGAGCAGTACTTC	CASSQEGVDGIYEQYF
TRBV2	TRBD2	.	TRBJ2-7	TGTGCCCGCTCGGGACTAGCGGGGGTGGCCTACGAGCAGTACTTC	CARSGLAGVAYEQYF
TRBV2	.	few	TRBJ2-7	TGTGCCAGCAGTGAACGAGGGTACGAGCAGTACTTC	CASSERGYEQYF
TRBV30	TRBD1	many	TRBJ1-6	TGTGCCTCGGGACAGGGCGGAGGGTCACCCCTCCACTTT	CASGQGGGSPLHF
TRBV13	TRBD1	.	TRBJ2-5	TGTGCCAGCAGCCAGGGACAGGGGGGCCCGTACCAAGAGACCCAGTACTTC	CASSQGQGGPYQETQYF
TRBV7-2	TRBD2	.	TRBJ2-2	TGTGCCAGCAGCCCCCGACTAGCGGGGGGCATTGCCGGGGAGCTGTTTTTT	CASSPRLAGGIAGELFF
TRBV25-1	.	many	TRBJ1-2	TGTGCCAGCAGTGAGGGGATCTATGGCTACACCTTC	CASSEGIYGYTF
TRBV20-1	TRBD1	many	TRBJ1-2	TGCAGTGCTAGAGATCTGCGACAGGGGATGGACGGCTACACCTTC	CSARDLRQGMDGYTF
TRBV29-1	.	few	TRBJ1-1	TGCAGCGTTGAAAGTAAAGGAGCTTTCTTT	CSVESKGAFF
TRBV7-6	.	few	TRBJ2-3	TGTGCCAGCAGCTTAGCGACAGTTAGCACAGATACGCAGTATTTT	CASSLATVSTDTQYF
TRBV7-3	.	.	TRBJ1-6	TGTGCCAGCAGCCGAGGCGGGCGCGGTTCACCCCTCCACTTT	CASSRGGRGSPLHF
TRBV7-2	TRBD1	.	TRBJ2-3	TGTGCCAGCACCGGGGACAGGTCTTTCACAGATACGCAGTATTTT	CASTGDRSFTDTQYF